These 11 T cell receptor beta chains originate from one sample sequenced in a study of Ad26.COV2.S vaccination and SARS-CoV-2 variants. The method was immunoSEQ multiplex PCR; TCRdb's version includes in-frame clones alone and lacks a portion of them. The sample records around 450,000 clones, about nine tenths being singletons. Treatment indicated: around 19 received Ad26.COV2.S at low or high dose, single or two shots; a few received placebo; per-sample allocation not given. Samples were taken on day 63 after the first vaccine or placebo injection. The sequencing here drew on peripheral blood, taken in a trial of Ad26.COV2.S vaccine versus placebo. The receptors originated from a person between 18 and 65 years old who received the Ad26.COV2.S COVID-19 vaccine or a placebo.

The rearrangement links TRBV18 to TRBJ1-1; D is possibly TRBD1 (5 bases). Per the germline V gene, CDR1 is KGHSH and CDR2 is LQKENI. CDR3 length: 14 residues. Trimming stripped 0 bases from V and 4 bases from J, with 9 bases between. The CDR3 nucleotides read TGTGCCAGCTCACCACCGTCGGGGCCCACTGAAGCTTTCTTT. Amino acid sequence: CASSPPSGPTEAFF. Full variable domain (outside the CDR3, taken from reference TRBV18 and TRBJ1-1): NAGVMQNPRHLVRRRGQEARLRCSPMKGHSHVYWYRQLPEEGLKFMVYLQKENIIDESGMPKERFSAEFPKEGPSILRIQQVVRGDSAAYFCASSPPSGPTEAFFGQGTRLTVV.

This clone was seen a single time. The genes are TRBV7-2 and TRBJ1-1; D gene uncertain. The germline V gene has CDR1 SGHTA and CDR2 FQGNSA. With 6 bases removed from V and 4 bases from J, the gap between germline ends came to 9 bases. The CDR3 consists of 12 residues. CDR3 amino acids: CASRRGFTEAFF. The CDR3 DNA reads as TGTGCCAGCAGGCGAGGGTTCACTGAAGCTTTCTTT.

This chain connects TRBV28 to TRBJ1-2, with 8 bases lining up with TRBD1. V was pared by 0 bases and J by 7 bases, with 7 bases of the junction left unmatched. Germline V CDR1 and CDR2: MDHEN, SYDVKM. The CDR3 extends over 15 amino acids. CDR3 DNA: TGTGCCAGCAGTTTATGGGGGCAGGGGGCTCCTGGCTACACCTTC. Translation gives CASSLWGQGAPGYTF.

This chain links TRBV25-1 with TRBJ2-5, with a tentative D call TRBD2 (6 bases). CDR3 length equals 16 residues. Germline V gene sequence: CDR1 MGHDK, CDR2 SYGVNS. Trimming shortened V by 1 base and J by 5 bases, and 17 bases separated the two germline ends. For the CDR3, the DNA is TGTGCCAGCAGTGAATCGGAGGGTGGGGGGTCGGAGACCCAGTACTTC. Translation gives CASSESEGGGSETQYF. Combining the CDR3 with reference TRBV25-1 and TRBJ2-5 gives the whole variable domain EADIYQTPRYLVIGTGKKITLECSQTMGHDKMYWYQQDPGMELHLIHYSYGVNSTEKGDLSSESTVSRIRTEHFPLTLESARPSHTSQYLCASSESEGGGSETQYFGPGTRLLVL.

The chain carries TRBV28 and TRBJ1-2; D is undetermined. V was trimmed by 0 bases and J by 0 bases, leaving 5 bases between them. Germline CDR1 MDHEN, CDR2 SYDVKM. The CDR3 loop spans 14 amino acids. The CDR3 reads CASSLWTSNYGYTF. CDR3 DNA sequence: TGTGCCAGCAGTTTATGGACTTCTAACTATGGCTACACCTTC.

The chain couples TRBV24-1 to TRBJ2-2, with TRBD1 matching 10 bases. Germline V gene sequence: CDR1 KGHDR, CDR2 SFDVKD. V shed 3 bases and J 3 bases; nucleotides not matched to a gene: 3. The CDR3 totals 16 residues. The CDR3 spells CATSDLGTGDTGELFF. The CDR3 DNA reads TGTGCCACCAGTGATCTCGGGACAGGGGACACCGGGGAGCTGTTTTTT.

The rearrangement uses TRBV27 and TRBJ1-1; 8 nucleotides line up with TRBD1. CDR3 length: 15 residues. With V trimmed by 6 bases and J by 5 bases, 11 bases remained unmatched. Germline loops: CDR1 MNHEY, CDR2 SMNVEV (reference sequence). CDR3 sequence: CASRPLGQGATEAFF. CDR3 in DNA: TGTGCCAGCAGGCCTCTTGGACAGGGTGCGACTGAAGCTTTCTTT.

Here the CDR3 reads CASSLDVGISGNTIYF. CDR3 nucleotides: TGTGCCAGCAGCTTGGATGTCGGAATCTCTGGAAACACCATATATTTT. This chain joins TRBV5-6 and TRBJ1-3; D unresolved. V was cut by 0 bases and J by 0 bases, with 10 bases left in between. This CDR3 is built from 16 residues. CDR1 and CDR2 (germline): SGHDT, YYEEEE.

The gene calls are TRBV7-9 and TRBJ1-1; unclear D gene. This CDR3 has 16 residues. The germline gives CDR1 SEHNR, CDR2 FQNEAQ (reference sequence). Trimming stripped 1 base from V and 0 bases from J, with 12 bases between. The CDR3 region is CASSLERVFMNTEAFF. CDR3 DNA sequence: TGTGCCAGCAGCTTAGAAAGGGTATTCATGAACACTGAAGCTTTCTTT.

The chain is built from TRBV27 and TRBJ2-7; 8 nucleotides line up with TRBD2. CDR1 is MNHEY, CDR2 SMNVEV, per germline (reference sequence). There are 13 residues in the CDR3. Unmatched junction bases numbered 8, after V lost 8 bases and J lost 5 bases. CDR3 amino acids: CASLVGREHEQYF. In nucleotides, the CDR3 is TGTGCCAGCCTTGTCGGGAGGGAGCACGAGCAGTACTTC.

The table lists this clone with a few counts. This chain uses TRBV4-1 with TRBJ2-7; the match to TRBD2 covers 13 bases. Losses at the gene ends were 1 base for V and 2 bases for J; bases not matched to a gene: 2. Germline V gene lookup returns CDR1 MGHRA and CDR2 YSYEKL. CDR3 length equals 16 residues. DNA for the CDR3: TGCGCCAGCAGCCAAGGACTAGCGGGAGGAACCTACGAGCAGTACTTC. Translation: CASSQGLAGGTYEQYF.